Listed here are 10 T cell receptor beta chains from one sample, sequenced in a study of blood T cells in healthy people across ages. A second PCR, run for 7 to 11 cycles, used a sample-barcoded 5' primer plus a J-beta primer mix. In TCRdb, the 5' RACE reads were re-called with MiXCR into one record per CDR3 protein. This sample yields 550,000 to 650,000 distinct CDR3 sequences, of which 25% to 35% are seen a single time; approximately 15% belongs to the top ten. Sequencing used blood. All receptors derive from an elderly woman in good health.

The chain is built from TRBV20-1 and TRBJ1-1, with D perhaps TRBD1 (5 bases). The CDR3 consists of 13 residues. Trimming shortened V by 6 bases and J by 3 bases, and 14 bases separated the two germline ends. CDR1 is DFQATT and CDR2 is SNEGSKA in the germline V gene (reference sequence). Here the CDR3 reads CSARTPRDTEAFF. As DNA, the CDR3 is TGCAGTGCGAGGACACCGAGGGACACTGAAGCTTTCTTT.

V gene TRBV20-1 combines with J gene TRBJ1-2; 9 bases are a match to TRBD1. The trim removed 3 bases at V and 0 bases at J, leaving 8 bases unmatched. This CDR3 is 16 amino acids long. Per germline, CDR1 DFQATT and CDR2 SNEGSKA (reference sequence). The CDR3 here is CSASTGTGKANYGYTF. CDR3 coding DNA: TGCAGTGCTAGTACCGGGACAGGGAAAGCTAACTATGGCTACACCTTC.

The rearrangement links TRBV30 to TRBJ1-2; D gene unclear. From germline, CDR1 is GTSNPN and CDR2 SVGIG (reference sequence). Trimming stripped 3 bases from V and 8 bases from J, with 13 bases between. This CDR3 spans 12 amino acids. CDR3 DNA: TGTGCCTGGAGACATGGTGGGTGGGGCTACACCTTC. Translation: CAWRHGGWGYTF.

This clonotype has a count of ten or more. The CDR3 loop is CASSGSGRPYNEQFF. CDR3 bases: TGTGCCAGCAGTGGTAGCGGGCGTCCCTACAATGAGCAGTTCTTC. The chain employs TRBV2 and TRBJ2-1, with 7 nucleotides matching TRBD2. CDR3 length equals 15 residues. Per the germline V gene, CDR1 is SNHLY and CDR2 is FYNNEI. Trimming cost V 4 bases and J 2 bases; bases outside gene matches: 5.

This clonotype was observed many times. A much bigger clone sits one base away, suggesting this may be a read error. The genes are TRBV12-3 or TRBV12-4 and TRBJ2-7; tentative D call: TRBD1 (6 bases). The CDR3 contains 14 residues. V gave up 4 bases and J gave up 0 bases, with 10 bases separating them. This CDR3 reads CASSWGHSSYEQYF. In DNA, the CDR3 is TGTGCCAGCAGTTGGGGACACAGCTCCTACGAGCAGTACTTC.

On this clonotype itself: A much bigger clone sits one base away, suggesting this may be a read error. This chain links TRBV12-3 or TRBV12-4 with TRBJ1-4; 7 bases line up with TRBD1. This CDR3 has 14 amino acids. CDR3 protein: CASSRQGGDEKRFF. The CDR3 DNA reads as TGTGCCAGCAGTCGACAGGGAGGCGATGAAAAACGGTTTTTT.

This clonotype was recorded many times. This may arise from a read error, as a much more abundant clone is one base away. The V call is TRBV5-6, the J call TRBJ2-5; D gene ambiguous. Looked up from germline, CDR1 is SGHDT and CDR2 is YYEEEE. The CDR3 consists of 13 residues. V lost 1 base to trimming and J lost 0 bases, with 4 bases between them. The CDR3 DNA sequence: TGTGCCAGCAGCTTGTGGTACCAAGAGACCCAGTACTTC. Translating it yields CASSLWYQETQYF.

This sequence joins TRBV5-1 and TRBJ2-3, with D maybe TRBD1 (6 bases). V lost 5 bases and J 5 bases, leaving 12 bases between the germline ends. From germline, CDR1 is SGHRS and CDR2 YFSETQ. The CDR3 is 13 amino acids. CDR3 sequence reads: CASRLGQKDTQYF. The CDR3 nucleotides read TGCGCCAGCAGACTCGGACAGAAAGATACGCAGTATTTT.

This clonotype was detected many times. The chain uses TRBV20-1 and TRBJ2-1, with D hard to call. V lost 5 bases and J lost 6, with 26 bases in between. CDR1 and CDR2 (germline): DFQATT, SNEGSKA (reference sequence). The CDR3 spans 17 residues. CDR3 nucleotides: TGCAGTGCTGGAAGGACGACCGGGTCCCGGCCGAGCAATGAGCAGTTCTTC. Residues: CSAGRTTGSRPSNEQFF.

This clonotype was seen at least ten times. This sequence joins TRBV5-1 and TRBJ2-1; weak D call: TRBD2 (5 bases). The CDR3 covers 17 residues. The ends were cut back, 2 bases at V and 2 bases at J, with 17 bases in the middle. Germline V gives CDR1 SGHRS, CDR2 YFSETQ. This chain's CDR3 is CASSFGSSGAAYNEQFF. As DNA, the CDR3 is TGCGCCAGCAGCTTTGGATCGAGCGGAGCGGCCTACAATGAGCAGTTCTTC.